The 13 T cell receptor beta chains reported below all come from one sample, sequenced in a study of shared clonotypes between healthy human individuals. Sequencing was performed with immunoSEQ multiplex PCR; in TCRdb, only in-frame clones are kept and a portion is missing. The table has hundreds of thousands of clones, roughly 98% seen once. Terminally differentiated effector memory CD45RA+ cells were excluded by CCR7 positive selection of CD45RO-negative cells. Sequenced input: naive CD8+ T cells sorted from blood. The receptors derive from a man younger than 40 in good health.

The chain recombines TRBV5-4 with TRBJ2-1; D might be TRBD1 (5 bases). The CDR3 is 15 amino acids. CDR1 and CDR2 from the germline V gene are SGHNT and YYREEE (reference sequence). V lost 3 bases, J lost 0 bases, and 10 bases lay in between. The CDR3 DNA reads TGTGCCAGCAGCTCGACAGAGAGCTCCTACAATGAGCAGTTCTTC. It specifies CASSSTESSYNEQFF.

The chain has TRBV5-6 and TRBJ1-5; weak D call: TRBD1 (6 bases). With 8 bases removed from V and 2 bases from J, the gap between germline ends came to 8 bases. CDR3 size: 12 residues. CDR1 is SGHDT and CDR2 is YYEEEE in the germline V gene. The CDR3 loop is CASSGGNQPQHF. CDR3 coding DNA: TGTGCCAGTTCAGGGGGCAATCAGCCCCAGCATTTT.

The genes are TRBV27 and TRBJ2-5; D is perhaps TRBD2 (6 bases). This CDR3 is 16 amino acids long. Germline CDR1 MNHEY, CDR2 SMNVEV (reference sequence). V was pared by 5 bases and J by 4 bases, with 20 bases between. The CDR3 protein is CASSPHLTSSLETQYF. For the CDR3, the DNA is TGTGCCAGCAGTCCCCATCTGACTAGTTCATTAGAGACCCAGTACTTC.

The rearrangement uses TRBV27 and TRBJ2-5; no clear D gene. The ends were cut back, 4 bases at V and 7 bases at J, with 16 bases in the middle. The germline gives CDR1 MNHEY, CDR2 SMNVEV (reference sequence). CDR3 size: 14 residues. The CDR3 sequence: CASSSASNPGTQYF. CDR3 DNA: TGTGCCAGCAGTTCCGCGTCCAATCCTGGGACCCAGTACTTC.

The CDR3 DNA follows: TGCAGCGTTGAAGGGGAAGAGGGGAGCTCCTACAATGAGCAGTTCTTC. Its translation is CSVEGEEGSSYNEQFF. V and J are TRBV29-1 and TRBJ2-1; D is tentatively TRBD1 or TRBD2 (5 bases each). Between the trimmed V and J ends, which lost 1 base and 0 bases, there was a span of 13 bases. Germline-derived CDR1 and CDR2 are SQVTM and ANQGSEA. CDR3 length: 16 residues.

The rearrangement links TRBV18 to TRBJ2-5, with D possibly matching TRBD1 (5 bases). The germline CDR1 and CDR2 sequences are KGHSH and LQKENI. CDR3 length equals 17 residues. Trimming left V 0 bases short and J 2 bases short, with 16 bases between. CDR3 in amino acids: CASSPPRVEFRQETQYF. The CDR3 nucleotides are TGTGCCAGCTCACCACCCAGGGTTGAATTCCGTCAAGAGACCCAGTACTTC.

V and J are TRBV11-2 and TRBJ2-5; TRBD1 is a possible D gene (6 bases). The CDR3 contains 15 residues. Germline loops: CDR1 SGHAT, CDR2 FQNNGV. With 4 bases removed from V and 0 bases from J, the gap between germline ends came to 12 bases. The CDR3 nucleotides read TGTGCCAGCAGCTACAGAGGGGGAGACCAAGAGACCCAGTACTTC. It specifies CASSYRGGDQETQYF. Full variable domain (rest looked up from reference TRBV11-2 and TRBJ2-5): EAGVAQSPRYKIIEKRQSVAFWCNPISGHATLYWYQQILGQGPKLLIQFQNNGVVDDSQLPKDRFSAERLKGVDSTLKIQPAKLEDSAVYLCASSYRGGDQETQYFGPGTRLLVL.

The CDR3 reads CAWGRQGSTDTQYF. The DNA of the CDR3 is TGTGCCTGGGGACGACAGGGGAGCACAGATACGCAGTATTTT. The chain recombines TRBV30 with TRBJ2-3, with 8 positions matching TRBD1. The V gene's germline CDR1 is GTSNPN and CDR2 SVGIG (reference sequence). Germline trimming cut 5 bases from V and 0 bases from J; bases unmatched to any gene: 4. CDR3 length equals 14 residues.

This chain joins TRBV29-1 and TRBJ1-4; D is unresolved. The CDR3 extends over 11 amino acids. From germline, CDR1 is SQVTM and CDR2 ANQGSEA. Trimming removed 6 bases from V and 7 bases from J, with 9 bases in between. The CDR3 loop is CSVGASEKLFF. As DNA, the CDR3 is TGCAGCGTGGGCGCATCTGAAAAACTGTTTTTT.

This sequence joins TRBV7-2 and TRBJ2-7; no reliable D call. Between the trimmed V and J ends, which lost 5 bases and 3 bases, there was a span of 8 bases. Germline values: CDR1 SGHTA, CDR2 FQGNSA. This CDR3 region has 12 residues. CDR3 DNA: TGTGCCAGCAGCGTGTTCGGCTACGAGCAGTACTTC. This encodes CASSVFGYEQYF.

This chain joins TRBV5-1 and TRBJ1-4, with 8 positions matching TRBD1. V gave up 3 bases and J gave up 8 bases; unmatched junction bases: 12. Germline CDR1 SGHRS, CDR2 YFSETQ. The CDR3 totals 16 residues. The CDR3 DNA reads TGCGCCAGCAGCTCCCGTGATGGGACAGGCGACGAAAAACTGTTTTTT. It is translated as CASSSRDGTGDEKLFF.

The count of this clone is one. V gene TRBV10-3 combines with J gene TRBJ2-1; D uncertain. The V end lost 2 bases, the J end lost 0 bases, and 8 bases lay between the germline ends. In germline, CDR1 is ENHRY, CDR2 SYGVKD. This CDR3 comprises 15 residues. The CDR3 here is CAISEARGSYNEQFF. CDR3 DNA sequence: TGTGCCATCAGTGAGGCTAGAGGCTCCTACAATGAGCAGTTCTTC.

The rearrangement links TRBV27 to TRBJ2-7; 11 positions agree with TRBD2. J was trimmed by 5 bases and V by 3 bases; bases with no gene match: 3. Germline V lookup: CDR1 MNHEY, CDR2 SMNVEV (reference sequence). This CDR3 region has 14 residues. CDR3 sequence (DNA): TGTGCCAGCAGTTTGTTTAGCGGGAGGGACGAGCAGTACTTC. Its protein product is CASSLFSGRDEQYF.